This TCR beta chain was observed in a study of regulatory T cells in long-lasting Graves disease. This clonotype was seen ten or more times. The CDR3 sequence is 14 residues long. Germline V gives CDR1 DFQATT, CDR2 SNEGSKA (reference sequence). With V trimmed by 4 bases and J by 4 bases, 7 bases remained unmatched. The time point was: newly diagnosed GD, antithyroid drugs for less than 3 months. Following extraction of RNA from PBMCs, that RNA was used to make the TCR library. Building the TCR beta libraries relied on iRepertoire HTBI primers, and CDR3 regions underwent Arm-PCR. MiXCR was run by TCRdb on the multiplex PCR reads, yielding one entry per CDR3 protein. The sample contains approximately 350,000 distinct CDR3 sequences, roughly a sixth of which appear only once. This same sample was also part of a study on T cells in Graves' hyperthyroidism and ophthalmopathy. From that study: Aged 18 to 65, the patients had hyperthyroidism that was newly diagnosed and had lasted under 2 months. Most clonotypes expanded in thyroid above 0.001 were likewise present in blood.

The source material was peripheral blood mononuclear cells (PBMCs), sampled at new diagnosis, from a patient treated with antithyroid drugs. This TCR was recovered from a man aged 35-49 years with Graves disease. The rearrangement links TRBV20-1 to TRBJ2-1; 7 bases match TRBD1. CDR3 in amino acids: CSATSMTGYNEQFF. CDR3 sequence (DNA): TGCAGTGCTACCTCCATGACAGGGTACAATGAGCAGTTCTTC.